Below are 11 T cell receptor beta chains sequenced from a single sample in a study of T cell clonality in common variable immunodeficiency. The method was immunoSEQ multiplex PCR; TCRdb's version includes in-frame clones alone and lacks a portion of them. Singletons are absent from the sample, which has 50,000 to 60,000 clones. Sequenced: peripheral blood mononuclear cells. All receptors derive from a person between 18 and 69 years old in good health.

There are many counts of this clone. The read terminates 3 residues before the CDR3 end, so the remaining end is supplied by the germline J gene. The chain is built from TRBV19 and TRBJ1-4; 9 bases agree with TRBD1. This CDR3 region has 14 residues. Germline CDR1 is LNHDA and CDR2 is SQIVND (reference sequence). The V gene end was trimmed by 6 bases and the J gene end by 8 bases; junction bases not matched to a gene: 7. CDR3 bases read: TGTGCCAGTAGAGGCCGGGACAGGGCGGAAAAA. It yields the protein CASRGRDRAEK. The full-length CDR3 reads as CASRGRDRAEKLFF.

In this sample, this clone turned up many times. The missing CDR3 end, 3 residues past where the read stops, is filled in from the germline J gene. J is TRBJ2-7 and V is TRBV7-9; the match to TRBD2 covers 7 bases. This CDR3 is 12 amino acids long. Germline trimming cut 3 bases from V and 6 bases from J; bases unmatched to any gene: 2. Germline lookup yields CDR1 SEHNR and CDR2 FQNEAQ (reference sequence). The sequenced CDR3 bases are TGTGCCAGCAGCTTGGGCGGGGGCGAG. Its translation is CASSLGGGE. The CDR3 reads in full as CASSLGGGEQYF. Together with reference TRBV7-9 and TRBJ2-7, the CDR3 gives the full variable domain: DTGVSQNPRHKITKRGQNVTFRCDPISEHNRLYWYRQTLGQGPEFLTYFQNEAQLEKSRLLSDRFSAERPKGSFSTLEIQRTEQGDSAMYLCASSLGGGEQYFGPGTRLTVT.

This clone was found many times. The read terminates 3 residues before the CDR3 end, so the remaining end is supplied by the germline J gene. The chain joins TRBV6-2 or TRBV6-3 to TRBJ1-1; D gene unclear. CDR1 and CDR2 (germline): MNHEY, SVGEGT. This CDR3 spans 14 amino acids. Trimming pared 6 bases from V and 1 base from J, leaving 12 bases between. CDR3 bases read: TGTGCCAGCAGCCCTAGGCTGTCGAACACTGAA. Translated: CASSPRLSNTE. The full CDR3 protein reads CASSPRLSNTEAFF.

This clone appeared many times. The read halts 3 residues ahead of the CDR3 end, with the missing end drawn from the germline J gene. The genes are TRBV7-6 and TRBJ2-3, with D unclear. V lost 3 bases and J 3 bases, leaving 7 bases between the germline ends. CDR1 is SGHVS, CDR2 FNYEAQ, per germline. The CDR3 has 13 amino acids. The CDR3 loop reads CASSFSVTDTQYF. CDR3 bases read: TGTGCCAGCAGCTTCTCAGTAACAGATACG.

This clone was counted a few times. Read data end 3 residues before the CDR3 end; the end is taken from the germline J gene. V gene TRBV6-2 or TRBV6-3 combines with J gene TRBJ1-2; weak D call: TRBD1 (6 bases). Germline-derived CDR1 and CDR2 are MNHEY and SVGEGT. CDR3 size: 13 residues. The CDR3 reads CASRRGINNDYTF. The sequenced CDR3 bases are TGTGCCAGCAGAAGGGGGATCAACAATGAC.

At least ten counts were recorded for this clone. The CDR3 end lies 3 residues beyond the end of the read and is filled in from the germline J gene. The chain combines TRBV5-4 with TRBJ2-6, with a weak D call TRBD2 (6 bases). The CDR3 contains 16 residues. Per the germline V gene, CDR1 is SGHNT and CDR2 is YYREEE (reference sequence). V was cut by 0 bases and J by 1 base, with 8 bases left in between. CDR3 sequence reads: CASSLGSGSGANVLTF. CDR3 DNA (partial): TGTGCCAGCAGCTTGGGTAGCGGTTCTGGGGCCAACGTC.

This clone appeared many times. The read stops 3 residues short of the end of the CDR3; the missing end is completed from the germline J gene. The gene calls are TRBV7-3 and TRBJ2-4, with 8 bases aligning to TRBD1. Germline-derived CDR1 and CDR2 are SGHTA and FQGTGA. The CDR3 sequence is 15 residues long. The CDR3 is CASSLLDGQGQIQYF. CDR3 DNA, as far as it was read: TGTGCCAGCAGCTTACTCGACGGACAGGGCCAAATT.

At least ten counts were recorded for this clone. Read sequence stops 3 residues before the CDR3 end, and the germline J gene provides the missing end. J is TRBJ2-5 and V is TRBV20-1; 10 bases align to TRBD1. Germline CDR1 reads DFQATT; CDR2 reads SNEGSKA (reference sequence). The CDR3 spans 15 residues. The J segment lost 5 bases and the V segment lost 1 base, leaving 7 bases of the junction unmatched. The DNA read from the CDR3 is TGCAGTGCTAGAGCCTGGGACAGGGGATGGGAGACC. It is translated as CSARAWDRGWET. The full CDR3 is CSARAWDRGWETQYF.

This clone was seen many times. Sequencing ends 3 residues short of the CDR3 end; the germline J gene provides the rest. The chain employs TRBV7-9 and TRBJ2-1; D is perhaps TRBD1 (6 bases). The CDR3 is 15 residues long. From germline, CDR1 is SEHNR and CDR2 FQNEAQ (reference sequence). Trimming removed 4 bases from V and 7 bases from J, with 17 bases in between. Incomplete CDR3 DNA: TGTGCCAGCAGCTCTCTGGGGGCGATCTCGAATGAG. Protein sequence: CASSSLGAISNE. The entire CDR3 sequence reads CASSSLGAISNEQFF.

This clone was counted between two and nine times. The read comes to an end 3 residues before the CDR3 does, leaving the germline J gene to fill in the end. The chain joins TRBV7-9 to TRBJ2-4; the match to TRBD1 covers 7 bases. Germline lookup yields CDR1 SEHNR and CDR2 FQNEAQ (reference sequence). The CDR3 runs 13 residues. The chain's CDR3 is CASSLWTGRGQYF. Partial CDR3 DNA: TGTGCCAGCAGCCTATGGACAGGAAGAGGT.

This clone was counted between two and nine times. The read stops 3 residues short of the end of the CDR3; the missing end is completed from the germline J gene. The chain is built from TRBV30 and TRBJ1-1; no clear D. The germline gives CDR1 GTSNPN, CDR2 SVGIG (reference sequence). The CDR3 loop spans 14 amino acids. The CDR3 loop reads CAWKAGEGTDTAFF. Partial CDR3 DNA: TGTGCCTGGAAAGCGGGAGAGGGCACAGATACG.